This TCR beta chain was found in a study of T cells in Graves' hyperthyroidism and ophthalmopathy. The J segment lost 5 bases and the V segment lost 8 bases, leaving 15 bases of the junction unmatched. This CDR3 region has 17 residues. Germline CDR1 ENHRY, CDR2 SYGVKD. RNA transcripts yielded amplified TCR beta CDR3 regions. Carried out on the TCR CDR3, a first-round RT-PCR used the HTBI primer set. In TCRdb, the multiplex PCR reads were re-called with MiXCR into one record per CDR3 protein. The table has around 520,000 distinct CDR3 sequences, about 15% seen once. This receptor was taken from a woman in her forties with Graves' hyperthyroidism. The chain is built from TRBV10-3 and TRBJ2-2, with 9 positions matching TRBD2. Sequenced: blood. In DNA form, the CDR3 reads TGTGCCATCGGGGGTCGTGGGCTAGCGGGACGAACCGGGGAGCTGTTTTTT. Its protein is CAIGGRGLAGRTGELFF.